This entry lists 6 T cell receptor beta chains sequenced from one sample in a study of control samples from healthy donors and cancer patients. The method was immunoSEQ multiplex PCR; TCRdb's version includes in-frame clones alone and lacks a portion of them. The table includes around 30,000 clones, approximately 90% detected once. The source material was PBMCs. All receptors come from a man aged 45-60 years with lung cancer.

The chain employs TRBV2 and TRBJ2-7; 7 bases fit TRBD1. The V gene end was trimmed by 2 bases and the J gene end by 1 base; junction bases not matched to a gene: 2. The CDR3 length is 14 residues. Germline values: CDR1 SNHLY, CDR2 FYNNEI. The CDR3, as DNA: TGTGCCAGCAGTGAACGGACAGGTTCCTACGAGCAGTACTTC. This codes for CASSERTGSYEQYF.

The V and J genes are TRBV7-3 and TRBJ1-5; 10 bases map to TRBD1. The CDR3 is made up of 17 amino acids. With V trimmed by 5 bases and J by 4 bases, 11 bases remained unmatched. Germline loops: CDR1 SGHTA, CDR2 FQGTGA. CDR3 amino acids: CASSPLRDRGLNQPQHF. The CDR3 bases are TGTGCCAGCAGCCCACTCCGGGACAGGGGCCTAAATCAGCCCCAGCATTTT.

CDR3 protein: CATSRRGLVDGYTF. CDR3 coding DNA: TGTGCCACCAGCCGCCGGGGGCTCGTCGATGGCTACACCTTC. The chain recombines TRBV15 with TRBJ1-2, with D possibly being TRBD1 (6 bases). The CDR3 contains 14 residues. Looked up from germline, CDR1 is LNHNV and CDR2 is YYDKDF (reference sequence). The V and J ends lost 5 bases and 6 bases respectively, with 16 bases between them.

This chain uses TRBV14 with TRBJ1-1; the match to TRBD1 covers 9 bases. Losses at the gene ends were 0 bases for V and 6 bases for J; bases not matched to a gene: 11. Germline V gene data show CDR1 as SGHDN and CDR2 as FVKESK. The CDR3 covers 17 residues. The CDR3 DNA reads as TGTGCCAGCAGCCAAGATGCACGACAGGGGGTTTGGCCTGAAGCTTTCTTT. Protein sequence: CASSQDARQGVWPEAFF.

The rearrangement links TRBV18 to TRBJ1-1; TRBD1 matches at 8 bases. Germline CDR1 reads KGHSH; CDR2 reads LQKENI. CDR3 size: 15 residues. The V segment lost 3 bases and the J segment 4 bases; nucleotides outside the gene matches: 7. The CDR3 DNA follows: TGTGCCAGCTCACCCGGGACAGGAAACCCCACTGAAGCTTTCTTT. Amino acid sequence: CASSPGTGNPTEAFF.

The V gene is TRBV5-4, the J gene TRBJ2-3; 11 bases are shared with TRBD2. CDR1 is SGHNT and CDR2 is YYREEE in the germline V gene (reference sequence). The CDR3 extends over 16 amino acids. V lost 4 bases and J lost 2; bases outside the gene matches: 6. CDR3 sequence (DNA): TGTGCCAGCAGCGACAATAGCGGGGGGGTCACAGATACGCAGTATTTT. Translated, it gives CASSDNSGGVTDTQYF.